This TCR beta chain was retrieved from a study of T cells in Graves' hyperthyroidism and ophthalmopathy. The J segment lost 7 bases and the V segment lost 0 bases, leaving 4 bases of the junction unmatched. The CDR3 runs to 16 residues. Germline V gene lookup returns CDR1 KGHDR and CDR2 SFDVKD. As concerns this clonotype: Its antigen is not known.

Not enrolled were patients with uncontrolled infection, other autoimmune disease, pregnancy or lactation. Each 10 ml fresh peripheral blood draw supplied the PBMCs. RNA transcripts gave rise to amplified TCR beta CDR3 regions. First-round RT-PCR targeting the TCR CDR3 was performed with the HTBI primer set. Each CDR3 protein gets one entry after TCRdb re-called the multiplex PCR reads with MiXCR. The profile shows about 200,000 distinct CDR3 sequences, approximately 16% of them singletons. Points from the study as a whole: Before onset, by a median of 6.5 months, the model predicted ophthalmopathy.

This clonotype originated in a woman aged 45-65 years with Graves' hyperthyroidism. Sequencing was done on a sample of blood. This chain joins TRBV24-1 and TRBJ2-2; 10 nucleotides match TRBD2. For the CDR3, the DNA is TGTGCCACCAGTGATTTGAGCGGGAGGGCCATCGGGGAGCTGTTTTTT. Its translation is CATSDLSGRAIGELFF.